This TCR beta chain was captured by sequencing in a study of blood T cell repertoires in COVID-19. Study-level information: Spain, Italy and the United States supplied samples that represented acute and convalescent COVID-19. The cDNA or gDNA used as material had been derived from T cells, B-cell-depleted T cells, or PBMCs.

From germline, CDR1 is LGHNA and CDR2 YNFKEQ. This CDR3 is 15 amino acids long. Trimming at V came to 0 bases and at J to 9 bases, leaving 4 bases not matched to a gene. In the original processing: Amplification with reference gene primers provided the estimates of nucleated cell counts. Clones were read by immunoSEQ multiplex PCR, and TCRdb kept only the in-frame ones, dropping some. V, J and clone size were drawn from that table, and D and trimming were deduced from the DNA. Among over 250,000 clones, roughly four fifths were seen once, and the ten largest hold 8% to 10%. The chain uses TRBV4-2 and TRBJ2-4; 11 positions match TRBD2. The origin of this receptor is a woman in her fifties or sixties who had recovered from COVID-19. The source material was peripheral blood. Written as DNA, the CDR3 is TGTGCCAGCAGCCAAGATCTAGCGGGAGGTTTCATTCAGTACTTC. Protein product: CASSQDLAGGFIQYF.